A selection of T cell receptor beta chains follows, all from one sample in a study of blood T cell repertoires in COVID-19. Profiled with immunoSEQ multiplex PCR; TCRdb holds only in-frame clones, not every one. The data contain approximately 26,000 clones, roughly 91% of them singletons. Sequences were obtained from peripheral blood. The source of these receptors is a human donor in a cohort sampled during active COVID-19. The donor label of this sample is uncertain. Each CDR3 is given with its conserved first and last residue.

17 | TRBJ1-2 | TRBV28 | CASSWWDTGINNYGYTF
17 | TRBJ2-3 | TRBV29-1 | CSVVGSLAGGRTDTQYF
16 | TRBJ1-3 | TRBV18 | CASSPTGLASGNTIYF
13 | TRBJ1-1 | TRBV3-1/TRBV3-2 | CASSDTLNTEAFF
16 | TRBJ2-6 | TRBV11-2 | CASSLRTESGANVLTF
15 | TRBJ1-5 | TRBV6-1 | CASSDLRTGVQPQHF
14 | TRBJ2-7 | TRBV14 | CASSRDRGIYEQYF
16 | TRBJ1-1 | TRBV6-1 | CASSEGRVSWNTEAFF
14 | TRBJ2-7 | TRBV28 | CASSLPGSSYEQYF
14 | TRBJ1-5 | TRBV5-4 | CASSVQGAGQPQHF